A single sample gave rise to the 14 T cell receptor beta chains below, sequenced in a study of blood T cells in healthy people across ages. Primed by a sample-barcoded 5' primer and a J-beta primer mix, a second PCR proceeded for about 6 to 12 cycles. Via MiXCR, TCRdb re-called the 5' RACE reads, giving one row per CDR3 protein. The sample holds 790,000 or so distinct CDR3 sequences, 46% seen once. Sample: blood. Source of these receptors: a man older than 75 in good health.

This chain joins TRBV29-1 and TRBJ2-5, with 8 bases identical to TRBD2. V lost 2 bases to trimming and J lost 4 bases; unmatched junction nucleotides: 18. Germline V gives CDR1 SQVTM, CDR2 ANQGSEA. The CDR3 is 18 amino acids. This CDR3 reads CSVERLTLRGTSLETQYF. The CDR3 DNA follows: TGCAGCGTTGAACGGTTGACGTTGAGGGGGACTAGTCTAGAGACCCAGTACTTC.

This clonotype has a handful of counts. One base away lies a much larger clone, so this may be a sequencing read error. This chain uses TRBV5-1 with TRBJ2-1, with 9 bases fitting TRBD2. The J call may not be correct, given that the DNA end is closer to TRBJ2-7. CDR1 and CDR2 from the germline V gene are SGHRS and YFSETQ. This CDR3 region has 16 residues. This CDR3 is CASSLEAGGPYNEQYF. The CDR3 DNA reads as TGCGCCAGCAGCTTGGAGGCGGGAGGGCCCTACAATGAGCAGTACTTC.

This clonotype was observed a handful of times. As DNA, the CDR3 is TGCAGTGCCCAAATAGATCAGCCCCAGCATTTT. Protein product: CSAQIDQPQHF. The J gene is TRBJ1-5, the V gene TRBV20-1; D is undetermined. The CDR3 is 11 amino acids. V lost 6 bases and J 5 bases, leaving 8 bases between the germline ends. Germline V gene sequence: CDR1 DFQATT, CDR2 SNEGSKA (reference sequence).

This chain joins TRBV9 and TRBJ2-1; a weak D match, TRBD2 (7 bases). CDR1 is SGDLS and CDR2 is YYNGEE in the germline V gene. V was pared by 4 bases and J by 8 bases, with 19 bases between. CDR3 length equals 15 residues. CDR3 DNA sequence: TGTGCCAGCAGCCCTCTGGGCGGGGGCGGGGATGAGCAGTTCTTC. This gives the protein CASSPLGGGGDEQFF.

This chain uses TRBV7-2 with TRBJ1-2, with unresolved D. Germline CDR1 and CDR2: SGHTA and FQGNSA. Trimming stripped 2 bases from V and 10 bases from J, with 8 bases between. The CDR3 length is 11 residues. CDR3 bases: TGTGCCAGCAGCTTATATTTTCTCTACACCTTC. It is translated as CASSLYFLYTF.

This clonotype was seen a few times. The gene calls are TRBV11-3 and TRBJ2-1, with no clear D. V lost 5 bases and J 5 bases, leaving 7 bases between the germline ends. The CDR3 sequence is 12 residues long. Germline V gene data show CDR1 as SGHNT and CDR2 as YENEEA. Written as DNA, the CDR3 is TGTGCCAGCAGCCAGATTAACAATGAGCAGTTCTTC. Translation gives CASSQINNEQFF.

This clonotype showed up just a few times. This rearrangement joins TRBV7-9 to TRBJ2-1; TRBD2 agrees at 8 bases. V was clipped by 3 bases and J by 8 bases; unmatched bases: 15. This CDR3 has 17 residues. Germline CDR1 and CDR2: SEHNR and FQNEAQ (reference sequence). CDR3 nucleotide sequence: TGTGCCAGCAGCTTCGAGCCGGGGGGGCCCAAGGTCTATGAGCAGTTCTTC. This codes for CASSFEPGGPKVYEQFF.

In its sample, this clonotype was seen a few times. The chain is built from TRBV7-9 and TRBJ2-3, with D possibly TRBD2 on 6 matching bases. CDR1 is SEHNR, CDR2 FQNEAQ, per germline (reference sequence). The germline V and J ends were trimmed by 5 bases and 0 bases, with 18 bases remaining between them. This CDR3 has 17 residues. The chain's CDR3 is CASSPRSHGTSTDTQYF. The CDR3 DNA sequence: TGTGCCAGCAGCCCCCGATCACACGGGACTAGCACAGATACGCAGTATTTT.

In its sample, this clonotype was seen a few times. The chain uses TRBV5-1 and TRBJ1-1; possible D gene TRBD1, 6 bases. The CDR3 is made up of 14 amino acids. Between the trimmed V and J ends, which lost 4 bases and 5 bases, there was a span of 15 bases. The germline CDR1 and CDR2 sequences are SGHRS and YFSETQ. CDR3 amino acids: CASSVDSPGTEAFF. The DNA for the CDR3 is TGCGCCAGCAGCGTGGACAGCCCTGGGACTGAAGCTTTCTTT.

The gene calls are TRBV6-2 or TRBV6-3 and TRBJ2-7; D is perhaps TRBD2 (6 bases). Germline CDR1 reads MNHEY; CDR2 reads SVGEGT. The CDR3 totals 14 residues. V lost 3 bases, J lost 3 bases, and 12 bases lay in between. In nucleotides, the CDR3 is TGTGCCAGCAGTTATGTGCGGGATGGCTACGAGCAGTACTTC. The encoded protein is CASSYVRDGYEQYF.

The V and J genes are TRBV24-1 and TRBJ2-3, with 8 nucleotides matching TRBD1. Germline V gives CDR1 KGHDR, CDR2 SFDVKD. J gave up 2 bases and V 3 bases, and 6 bases lay outside the gene matches. This CDR3 has 16 residues. CDR3 protein: CATSDPGQGNTDTQYF. The CDR3 nucleotides are TGTGCCACCAGTGATCCCGGACAGGGCAACACAGATACGCAGTATTTT.

The chain combines TRBV2 with TRBJ2-7; possible D gene TRBD1, 5 bases. This CDR3 is built from 15 residues. The ends were cut back, 0 bases at V and 5 bases at J, with 14 bases in the middle. Germline values: CDR1 SNHLY, CDR2 FYNNEI. This chain's CDR3 is CASSEALAGKDEQYF. The CDR3 nucleotides read TGTGCCAGCAGTGAAGCGCTGGCAGGGAAAGACGAGCAGTACTTC.

This sequence joins TRBV7-8 and TRBJ2-3; TRBD1 matches at 8 bases. The junction had 7 bases not matched to a gene; V was cut back by 5 bases and J by 0 bases. The CDR3 is 16 residues long. CDR1 SGHVS and CDR2 FQNEAQ come from the germline V gene. Here the CDR3 reads CASSRGQGVSTDTQYF. CDR3 sequence (DNA): TGTGCCAGCAGCAGAGGACAGGGTGTCAGCACAGATACGCAGTATTTT.

This clonotype was seen ten or more times. The chain recombines TRBV6-2 or TRBV6-3 with TRBJ2-1; D is unclear. This CDR3 spans 13 amino acids. The germline V and J ends were trimmed by 5 bases and 4 bases, with 9 bases remaining between them. Germline loops: CDR1 MNHEY, CDR2 SVGEGT. The CDR3 loop reads CASSPSPYNEQFF. The CDR3 bases are TGTGCCAGCAGTCCCTCCCCTTACAATGAGCAGTTCTTC.